A single sample gave rise to the 19 T cell receptor beta chains below, sequenced in a study of HIV-infected children after antiretroviral therapy interruption. Noted treatment: PENTA 11 planned treatment interruption arm or continuous ART arm. A 3' RACE protocol on RNA, with unique molecular identifiers, produced the TCR library. A single record per CDR3 protein comes from TCRdb applying MiXCR to the 3' RACE reads. Among fewer than 100,000 distinct CDR3 sequences listed, about 6.3% were seen once. Sample: CD45RA+ CD4+ T cells from PBMCs, pooled from several time points, taken from a donor given antiretroviral therapy, either interrupted or continuous. Subset here: naive CD4+ CD45RA+ CD45RO- T cells. These receptors all stem from a pool of human donors with HIV.

This clonotype was recorded many times. CDR3 DNA: TGCGCCAGCAGCAAGACTAGCGGGAGAGGCACAGATACGCAGTATTTT. It is translated as CASSKTSGRGTDTQYF. The gene calls are TRBV5-1 and TRBJ2-3, with 12 bases that match TRBD2. With 4 bases clipped from V and 1 base from J, the junction kept 4 bases outside the gene matches. This CDR3 is built from 16 residues. Per the germline V gene, CDR1 is SGHRS and CDR2 is YFSETQ.

This clonotype has just a few counts. V gene TRBV2 combines with J gene TRBJ1-5; a weak D match, TRBD1 (6 bases). Germline V gives CDR1 SNHLY, CDR2 FYNNEI. This CDR3 contains 16 residues. Deletions cut 8 bases from V and 0 bases from J, with 17 bases between. CDR3 DNA: TGTGCCAGCCGTACCACAGGGAGATATAGCAATCAGCCCCAGCATTTT. It translates to CASRTTGRYSNQPQHF.

This clonotype was seen many times. This chain connects TRBV7-2 to TRBJ2-7, with 8 bases matching TRBD2. CDR3 size: 14 residues. Per the germline V gene, CDR1 is SGHTA and CDR2 is FQGNSA. V trimming: 5 bases; J trimming: 2 bases; junction bases outside the gene matches: 5. In DNA, the CDR3 is TGTGCCAGCAGCCTGTCGGGGGGGCCCTACGAGCAGTACTTC. It translates to CASSLSGGPYEQYF. Complete variable domain (other parts from reference TRBV7-2 and TRBJ2-7): GAGVSQSPSNKVTEKGKDVELRCDPISGHTALYWYRQSLGQGLEFLIYFQGNSAPDKSGLPSDRFSAERTGGSVSTLTIQRTQQEDSAVYLCASSLSGGPYEQYFGPGTRLTVT.

This clonotype was seen many times. The chain joins TRBV12-3 or TRBV12-4 to TRBJ1-2; 9 positions match TRBD1. The CDR3 spans 15 residues. V was pared by 3 bases and J by 3 bases, with 5 bases of the junction left unmatched. CDR3 DNA: TGTGCCAGCAGTTTTCAAACAGGGGGCGACTATGGCTACACCTTC. This gives the protein CASSFQTGGDYGYTF.

The chain recombines TRBV10-3 with TRBJ1-2; D call uncertain. CDR1 and CDR2 (germline): ENHRY, SYGVKD. This CDR3 is 11 amino acids long. The ends were cut back, 3 bases at V and 8 bases at J, with 7 bases in the middle. CDR3 in amino acids: CAISDAWGYTF. For the CDR3, the DNA is TGTGCCATCAGTGACGCGTGGGGCTACACCTTC.

The rearrangement uses TRBV10-1 and TRBJ1-4; weak D call: TRBD1 (5 bases). From germline, CDR1 is WNHNN and CDR2 SYGVQD (reference sequence). V was clipped by 3 bases and J by 7 bases, with 9 bases between them. CDR3 length: 13 amino acids. CDR3 coding DNA: TGCGCCAGCAGTGATCGGCAGGGTGAAAAACTGTTTTTT. This gives the protein CASSDRQGEKLFF.

Ten or more counts support this clonotype. The V gene is TRBV20-1, the J gene TRBJ1-4; D gene uncertain. From germline, CDR1 is DFQATT and CDR2 SNEGSKA (reference sequence). V was shortened by 2 bases and J by 0 bases, with 10 bases between the two germline ends. This CDR3 spans 15 amino acids. The CDR3, as DNA: TGCAGTGCTAGAAGGGAGGGAGCAACTAATGAAAAACTGTTTTTT. Protein product: CSARREGATNEKLFF.

At least ten counts were recorded for this clonotype. The rearrangement joins TRBV7-9 to TRBJ1-5; D not certain. The V end lost 1 base, the J end lost 0 bases, and 7 bases lay between the germline ends. The CDR3 length is 15 residues. CDR1 is SEHNR and CDR2 is FQNEAQ in the germline V gene (reference sequence). CDR3 nucleotides: TGTGCCAGCAGCTTAGGGCCTAATAGCAATCAGCCCCAGCATTTT. Protein: CASSLGPNSNQPQHF. The whole variable domain, filled in from reference TRBV7-9 and TRBJ1-5, reads DTGVSQNPRHKITKRGQNVTFRCDPISEHNRLYWYRQTLGQGPEFLTYFQNEAQLEKSRLLSDRFSAERPKGSFSTLEIQRTEQGDSAMYLCASSLGPNSNQPQHFGDGTRLSIL.

This clonotype was counted at least ten times. This chain joins TRBV5-1 and TRBJ1-1; a possible D gene is TRBD1 (5 bases). The V gene lost 4 bases and the J gene lost 4 bases, with 17 bases spanning the gap. The CDR3 has 15 residues. Germline values: CDR1 SGHRS, CDR2 YFSETQ. CDR3 region: CASSRPAGGSTEAFF. In DNA form, the CDR3 reads TGCGCCAGCAGCCGGCCCGCCGGGGGAAGCACTGAAGCTTTCTTT.

This clonotype was recorded many times. This chain joins TRBV5-1 and TRBJ2-5; no reliable D call. V dropped 0 bases and J dropped 1 base, with 7 bases sitting between them. This CDR3 spans 14 amino acids. CDR1 and CDR2 from the germline V gene are SGHRS and YFSETQ. The CDR3 reads CASSLEGSQETQYF. In DNA form, the CDR3 reads TGCGCCAGCAGCTTGGAAGGGTCCCAAGAGACCCAGTACTTC.

This clonotype counts as medium-sized. The chain employs TRBV7-9 and TRBJ1-2; D perhaps matches TRBD1 (5 bases). V was clipped by 3 bases and J by 3 bases, with 14 bases between them. The CDR3 sequence is 15 residues long. The germline V gene encodes CDR1 SEHNR and CDR2 FQNEAQ (reference sequence). The CDR3 is CASSFNEGLYYGYTF. CDR3 DNA: TGTGCCAGCAGCTTCAACGAGGGGCTCTACTATGGCTACACCTTC.

This clonotype showed up many times. The chain couples TRBV30 to TRBJ2-7; TRBD1 matches at 10 bases. The trim removed 3 bases at V and 0 bases at J, leaving 5 bases unmatched. This CDR3 is 15 amino acids long. Germline assignment: CDR1 GTSNPN and CDR2 SVGIG (reference sequence). CDR3 region: CAWSLRDRGSYEQYF. CDR3 nucleotide sequence: TGTGCCTGGAGCCTCCGGGACAGGGGCTCCTACGAGCAGTACTTC.

This clonotype occurred many times. The chain carries TRBV29-1 and TRBJ1-1; D is unclear. V was clipped by 3 bases and J by 0 bases, with 8 bases between them. The CDR3 is 13 amino acids. Germline CDR1 and CDR2: SQVTM and ANQGSEA. The CDR3 bases are TGCAGCGTTGATCCGGATTTGAACACTGAAGCTTTCTTT. Residues: CSVDPDLNTEAFF.

V usage is TRBV24-1 and J usage is TRBJ2-3, with 10 bases aligning to TRBD2. This CDR3 comprises 17 residues. The J segment lost 4 bases and the V segment lost 7 bases, leaving 13 bases of the junction unmatched. CDR1 is KGHDR and CDR2 is SFDVKD in the germline V gene. CDR3 region: CATSSPRTSGTSDTQYF. The CDR3 bases are TGTGCCACCAGCAGTCCAAGAACTAGCGGGACGTCAGATACGCAGTATTTT.

This clonotype has a handful of counts. The chain is built from TRBV6-2 or TRBV6-3 and TRBJ1-2, with unresolved D. Germline CDR1 MNHEY, CDR2 SVGEGT. V was trimmed by 2 bases and J by 7 bases, leaving 14 bases between them. The CDR3 covers 14 residues. The CDR3 reads CASSYPSTGSGYTF. The CDR3 DNA sequence: TGTGCCAGCAGTTACCCGTCGACCGGTTCTGGCTACACCTTC.

This clonotype occurred many times. The V and J genes are TRBV20-1 and TRBJ2-7; D call uncertain. Germline V gives CDR1 DFQATT, CDR2 SNEGSKA (reference sequence). V dropped 4 bases and J dropped 1 base, with 5 bases sitting between them. This CDR3 is built from 11 residues. DNA for the CDR3: TGCAGTGCTATCGAATCCTACGAGCAGTACTTC. It encodes CSAIESYEQYF.

This clonotype was found many times. This chain joins TRBV12-3 or TRBV12-4 and TRBJ2-5; D may be TRBD1 (6 bases). V gave up 4 bases and J gave up 3 bases, with 6 bases separating them. The CDR3 is 12 amino acids. DNA of the CDR3: TGTGCCAGCAGTTACAGGGAAGAGACCCAGTACTTC. Amino acid sequence: CASSYREETQYF.

In its sample, this clonotype was seen many times. The chain carries TRBV4-2 and TRBJ2-7; 9 nucleotides agree with TRBD2. The germline V gene encodes CDR1 LGHNA and CDR2 YNFKEQ. CDR3 size: 20 residues. Trimming at V came to 0 bases and at J to 5 bases, leaving 20 bases not matched to a gene. The CDR3 protein is CASSQDQSSAGGRYGNEQYF. CDR3 nucleotides: TGTGCCAGCAGCCAAGATCAATCTTCAGCGGGGGGCCGATACGGGAACGAGCAGTACTTC.

The sample holds many counts of this clonotype. This chain links TRBV7-2 with TRBJ2-5; no reliable D call. V lost 5 bases and J lost 3, with 4 bases in between. CDR3 size: 11 residues. The germline gives CDR1 SGHTA, CDR2 FQGNSA. Here the CDR3 reads CASSPKETQYF. The CDR3 coding sequence is TGTGCCAGCAGCCCGAAAGAGACCCAGTACTTC.